This T cell receptor beta chain comes out of a study of T cell changes during pregnancy in multiple sclerosis. V lost 0 bases to trimming and J lost 5 bases, with 11 bases between them. Germline values: CDR1 SGDLS, CDR2 YYNGEE. The CDR3 has 15 residues. Clones were read by immunoSEQ multiplex PCR, and TCRdb kept only the in-frame ones, dropping some. The sample lists some 93,000 clones, 91% occurring once. The clonotype was recovered from a female donor in good health, enrolled as a control in a pregnancy study. Sample: peripheral blood, taken after pregnancy. This sequence joins TRBV9 and TRBJ2-2, with D perhaps TRBD1 (6 bases). The CDR3 loop is CASSVADSVTGELFF. The DNA for the CDR3 is TGTGCCAGCAGCGTAGCGGACAGCGTTACCGGGGAGCTGTTTTTT. The complete variable domain, with remaining parts taken from reference TRBV9 and TRBJ2-2, reads DSGVTQTPKHLITATGQRVTLRCSPRSGDLSVYWYQQSLDQGLQFLIQYYNGEERAKGNILERFSAQQFPDLHSELNLSSLELGDSALYFCASSVADSVTGELFFGEGSRLTVL.